This entry lists 24 T cell receptor beta chains sequenced from one sample in a study of cytomegalovirus exposure and HLA in healthy donors. Both 60 Vbeta primers and 13 Jbeta primers went into the PCR. The method was immunoSEQ multiplex PCR; TCRdb's version includes in-frame clones alone and lacks a portion of them. The repertoire includes around 180,000 clones, less than 85% of them detected once, and 1% sits in the top ten. Sequenced: PBMCs. The receptors here all came from a boy younger than 10 in good health and CMV-seronegative.

The chain employs TRBV7-3 and TRBJ2-1, with 7 bases matching TRBD2. The CDR3 spans 14 residues. V shed 5 bases and J 7 bases; nucleotides not matched to a gene: 8. CDR1 SGHTA and CDR2 FQGTGA come from the germline V gene. CDR3 region: CASSPSGAHNEQFF. CDR3 in DNA: TGTGCCAGCAGCCCCAGCGGGGCCCATAATGAGCAGTTCTTC.

This clone was seen once. The chain uses TRBV12-5 and TRBJ1-5, with D possibly being TRBD1 (5 bases). The germline CDR1 and CDR2 sequences are LGHNT and FRNRAP. The V gene lost 3 bases and the J gene lost 6 bases, with 9 bases spanning the gap. The CDR3 has 13 amino acids. The CDR3 reads CASGFGGGQPQHF. CDR3 bases: TGTGCTAGTGGTTTCGGGGGGGGTCAGCCCCAGCATTTT. Full variable domain (outside the CDR3, taken from reference TRBV12-5 and TRBJ1-5): DARVTQTPRHKVTEMGQEVTMRCQPILGHNTVFWYRQTMMQGLELLAYFRNRAPLDDSGMPKDRFSAEMPDATLATLKIQPSEPRDSAVYFCASGFGGGQPQHFGDGTRLSIL.

The chain links TRBV28 to TRBJ2-7; 9 bases match TRBD2. The CDR3 extends over 15 amino acids. V gave up 4 bases and J gave up 4 bases; unmatched junction bases: 8. In germline, CDR1 is MDHEN, CDR2 SYDVKM. The CDR3 here is CASSSSDAGGYEQYF. In DNA form, the CDR3 reads TGTGCCAGCAGTTCCTCGGACGCGGGAGGGTACGAGCAGTACTTC. Full variable domain (rest looked up from reference TRBV28 and TRBJ2-7): DVKVTQSSRYLVKRTGEKVFLECVQDMDHENMFWYRQDPGLGLRLIYFSYDVKMKEKGDIPEGYSVSREKKERFSLILESASTNQTSMYLCASSSSDAGGYEQYFGPGTRLTVT.

This chain links TRBV6-5 with TRBJ2-2, with 9 positions matching TRBD1. Germline values: CDR1 MNHEY, CDR2 SVGAGI. The CDR3 runs to 15 residues. J lost 5 bases, V lost 2 bases, and 3 bases had no gene match. The CDR3 loop is CASSYTTGGTGELFF. CDR3 DNA: TGTGCCAGCAGTTACACGACAGGGGGAACCGGGGAGCTGTTTTTT.

V gene TRBV5-8 combines with J gene TRBJ1-5, with 8 positions matching TRBD1. Germline V gene lookup returns CDR1 SGHTS and CDR2 YDEGEE. CDR3 length: 15 amino acids. V shed 4 bases and J 4 bases; nucleotides not matched to a gene: 7. The CDR3 is CASSRWTGNNQPQHF. CDR3 sequence (DNA): TGTGCCAGCAGCAGGTGGACAGGGAATAATCAGCCCCAGCATTTT.

CDR3 sequence (DNA): TGTGCCAGCAGCTTGAAGGACAGTCAGGGTGAGCCCCAGCATTTT. It codes for CASSLKDSQGEPQHF. This chain joins TRBV9 and TRBJ1-5; perhaps TRBD1 as D (6 bases). The CDR3 consists of 15 residues. V was trimmed by 4 bases and J by 8 bases, leaving 19 bases between them. Germline V lookup: CDR1 SGDLS, CDR2 YYNGEE.

This clone was seen a single time. The genes are TRBV18 and TRBJ1-1; D not resolved. Per the germline V gene, CDR1 is KGHSH and CDR2 is LQKENI. There are 14 residues in the CDR3. Trimming removed 6 bases from V and 7 bases from J, with 18 bases in between. CDR3 sequence: CASSHLLSPNEAFF. The CDR3 DNA reads as TGTGCCAGCTCGCATCTATTGTCTCCCAATGAAGCTTTCTTT.

This chain links TRBV9 with TRBJ2-7; TRBD1 matches at 8 bases. After removal of 9 bases from V and 2 bases from J, the junction contained 13 bases not matched to a gene. This CDR3 is built from 15 residues. Per the germline V gene, CDR1 is SGDLS and CDR2 is YYNGEE. CDR3 nucleotide sequence: TGTGCCACCCAGGGGGGTGGGACAGGCCCCTACGAGCAGTACGTC. Its translation: CATQGGGTGPYEQYV.

V usage is TRBV27 and J usage is TRBJ2-2; 7 bases match TRBD2. The germline V gene encodes CDR1 MNHEY and CDR2 SMNVEV (reference sequence). With 8 bases clipped from V and 4 bases from J, the junction kept 13 bases outside the gene matches. CDR3 length: 16 amino acids. DNA for the CDR3: TGTGCCAGCCACCTTGTCGGGGGGTTGAGCACCGGGGAGCTGTTTTTT. Encoded protein: CASHLVGGLSTGELFF.

The genes are TRBV28 and TRBJ1-5; no clear D gene. The CDR3 consists of 14 residues. Trimming removed 2 bases from V and 4 bases from J, with 9 bases in between. Germline loops: CDR1 MDHEN, CDR2 SYDVKM. DNA of the CDR3: TGTGCCAGCAGTTTAGAACCCCAGAATCAGCCCCAGCATTTT. Translation: CASSLEPQNQPQHF.

On this clone itself: The germline gene is not matched at one end of the junction; a read error may be the cause. The V and J genes are TRBV7-9 and TRBJ2-1; D is ambiguous. CDR1 is SEHNR, CDR2 FQNEAQ, per germline (reference sequence). The CDR3 is 12 amino acids. This CDR3 reads CSSSLVQPDEFF. CDR3 sequence (DNA): TGTTCCAGCAGCTTAGTACAGCCCGACGAGTTCTTC. The full variable domain, completed using reference TRBV7-9 and TRBJ2-1, is DTGVSQNPRHKITKRGQNVTFRCDPISEHNRLYWYRQTLGQGPEFLTYFQNEAQLEKSRLLSDRFSAERPKGSFSTLEIQRTEQGDSAMYLCSSSLVQPDEFFGPGTRLTVL.

CDR3 in amino acids: CASRGQMFGYTF. Written as DNA, the CDR3 is TGTGCCAGCAGAGGACAGATGTTTGGCTACACCTTC. V usage is TRBV28 and J usage is TRBJ1-2, with D perhaps matching TRBD1 (6 bases). The CDR3 loop spans 12 amino acids. V was clipped by 6 bases and J by 7 bases, with 12 bases between them. Germline V gene data show CDR1 as MDHEN and CDR2 as SYDVKM.

This clone was recorded a few times. The CDR3 loop reads CASSRGLAGSTDTQYF. The DNA for the CDR3 is TGTGCCAGCAGCCGGGGACTAGCGGGGAGCACAGATACGCAGTATTTT. V and J are TRBV5-4 and TRBJ2-3, with 13 nucleotides matching TRBD2. Germline V CDR1 and CDR2: SGHNT, YYREEE (reference sequence). V was clipped by 4 bases and J by 0 bases; unmatched bases: 2. The CDR3 covers 16 residues.

This chain joins TRBV10-3 and TRBJ2-7, with 12 bases that match TRBD2. V was pared by 10 bases and J by 3 bases, with 4 bases of the junction left unmatched. Germline V gene data show CDR1 as ENHRY and CDR2 as SYGVKD. This CDR3 has 13 amino acids. The CDR3 nucleotides read TGTGCCACCCGACTAGCGGGAGACTACGAGCAGTACTTC. Protein sequence: CATRLAGDYEQYF.

This clone was detected once. This chain joins TRBV18 and TRBJ2-5, with a possible D match to TRBD1 (6 bases). CDR3 length equals 16 residues. V was trimmed by 3 bases and J by 2 bases, leaving 16 bases between them. The germline V gene has CDR1 KGHSH and CDR2 LQKENI. The CDR3 protein is CASSPSQGVYQETQYF. In DNA, the CDR3 is TGTGCCAGCTCACCGTCACAGGGAGTTTATCAAGAGACCCAGTACTTC.

The rearrangement uses TRBV6-1 and TRBJ1-3; a possible D gene is TRBD1 (6 bases). This CDR3 spans 14 amino acids. Germline-derived CDR1 and CDR2 are MNHNS and SASEGT. V lost 6 bases, J lost 2 bases, and 11 bases lay in between. This CDR3 is CASRGAGAGNTIYF. As DNA, the CDR3 is TGTGCCAGCAGGGGTGCAGGGGCTGGAAACACCATATATTTT.

This chain uses TRBV28 with TRBJ1-5; D gene uncertain. V dropped 5 bases and J dropped 6 bases, with 14 bases sitting between them. CDR1 is MDHEN, CDR2 SYDVKM, per germline. The CDR3 is 14 residues long. The CDR3 DNA reads as TGTGCCAGCAGTGGGCTCGTGAGGGTTCAGCCCCAGCATTTT. This encodes CASSGLVRVQPQHF.

J is TRBJ2-7 and V is TRBV9, with D perhaps matching TRBD1 (6 bases). With 3 bases removed from V and 4 bases from J, the gap between germline ends came to 11 bases. The CDR3 totals 13 residues. Looked up from germline, CDR1 is SGDLS and CDR2 is YYNGEE. Written as DNA, the CDR3 is TGTGCCAGCAGCGCTCAGACAGGTTACGAGCAGTACTTC. It encodes CASSAQTGYEQYF.

The V and J genes are TRBV27 and TRBJ1-5, with TRBD1 matching 7 bases. The CDR3 totals 17 residues. CDR1 is MNHEY and CDR2 is SMNVEV in the germline V gene (reference sequence). J lost 0 bases, V lost 6 bases, and 11 bases had no gene match. The CDR3, as DNA: TGTGCCAGCAGCCCGGGACAGAGATTTTATAGCAATCAGCCCCAGCATTTT. Protein product: CASSPGQRFYSNQPQHF.

V gene TRBV28 combines with J gene TRBJ2-1; D is uncertain. Between the trimmed V and J ends, which lost 2 bases and 8 bases, there was a span of 7 bases. The CDR3 runs to 12 residues. The germline gives CDR1 MDHEN, CDR2 SYDVKM. The CDR3 DNA is TGTGCCAGCAGTTTACTATTGTATGAGCAGTTCTTC. Residues: CASSLLLYEQFF.

CDR3 coding DNA: TGTGCCAGTGGCAGGCTGTACACAGATACGCAGTATTTT. It translates to CASGRLYTDTQYF. The chain recombines TRBV19 with TRBJ2-3; D not resolved. V lost 8 bases and J lost 2, with 11 bases in between. Germline CDR1 is LNHDA and CDR2 is SQIVND (reference sequence). The CDR3 length is 13 residues.

This sequence joins TRBV6-1 and TRBJ2-7, with D perhaps matching TRBD2 (5 bases). The germline gives CDR1 MNHNS, CDR2 SASEGT. CDR3 length equals 15 residues. V was pared by 5 bases and J by 2 bases, with 16 bases between. The CDR3 DNA sequence: TGTGCCAGCAGTCCCCTGACGGTACTAGCCTACGAGCAGTACTTC. Its protein product is CASSPLTVLAYEQYF.

This clone was counted only a few times. In DNA form, the CDR3 reads TGTGCCAGCAGCCAAGGCCTGGGCCCTGTCCACGAGCAGTACGTC. This sequence encodes CASSQGLGPVHEQYV. The chain combines TRBV14 with TRBJ2-7, with unresolved D. V was trimmed by 1 base and J by 5 bases, leaving 15 bases between them. The CDR3 length is 15 residues. Germline lookup yields CDR1 SGHDN and CDR2 FVKESK.

The V call is TRBV5-1, the J call TRBJ1-5; 7 positions agree with TRBD1. V shed 0 bases, J shed 3 bases, and the junction held 3 bases outside the gene matches. Germline CDR1 and CDR2: SGHRS and YFSETQ. This CDR3 is built from 15 residues. The CDR3 sequence: CASSLEGGANQPQHF. In DNA form, the CDR3 reads TGCGCCAGCAGCTTGGAAGGGGGCGCCAATCAGCCCCAGCATTTT.